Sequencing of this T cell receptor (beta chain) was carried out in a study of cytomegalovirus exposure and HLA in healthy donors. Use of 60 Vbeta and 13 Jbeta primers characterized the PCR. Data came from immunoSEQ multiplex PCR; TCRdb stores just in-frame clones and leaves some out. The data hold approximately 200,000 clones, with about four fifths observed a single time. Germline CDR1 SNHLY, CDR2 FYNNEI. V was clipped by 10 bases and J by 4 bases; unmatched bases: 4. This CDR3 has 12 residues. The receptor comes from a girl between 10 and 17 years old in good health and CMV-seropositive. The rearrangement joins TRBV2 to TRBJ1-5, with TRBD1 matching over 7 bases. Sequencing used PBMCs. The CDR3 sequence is CAIQQGNQPQHF. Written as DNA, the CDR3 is TGTGCCATCCAACAGGGGAATCAGCCCCAGCATTTT.